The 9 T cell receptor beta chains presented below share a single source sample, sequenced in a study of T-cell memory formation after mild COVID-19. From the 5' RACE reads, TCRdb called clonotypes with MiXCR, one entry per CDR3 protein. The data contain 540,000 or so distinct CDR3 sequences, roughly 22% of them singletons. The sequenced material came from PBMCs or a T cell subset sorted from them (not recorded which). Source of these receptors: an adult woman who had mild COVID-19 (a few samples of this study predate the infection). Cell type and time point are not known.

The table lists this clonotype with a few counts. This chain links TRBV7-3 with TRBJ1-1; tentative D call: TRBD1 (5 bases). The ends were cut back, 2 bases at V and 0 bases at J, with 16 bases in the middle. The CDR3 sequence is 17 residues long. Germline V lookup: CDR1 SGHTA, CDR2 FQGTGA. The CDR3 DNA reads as TGTGCCAGCAGCTTAGGTGGAGGGGAGACACTGAACACTGAAGCTTTCTTT. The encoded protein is CASSLGGGETLNTEAFF.

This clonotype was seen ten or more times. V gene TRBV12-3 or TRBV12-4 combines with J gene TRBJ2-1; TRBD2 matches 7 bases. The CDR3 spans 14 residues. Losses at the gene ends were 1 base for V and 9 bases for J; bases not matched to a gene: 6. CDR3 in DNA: TGTGCCAGCAGTTTAGTCGCTGGCGGGGGTGAGCAGTTCTTC. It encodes CASSLVAGGGEQFF.

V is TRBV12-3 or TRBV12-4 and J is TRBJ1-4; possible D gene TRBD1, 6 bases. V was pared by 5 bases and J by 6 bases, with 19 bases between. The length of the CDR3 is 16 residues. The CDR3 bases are TGTGCCAGCAGTCTGGGGTTACAGGGTTTGTATGAAAAACTGTTTTTT. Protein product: CASSLGLQGLYEKLFF.

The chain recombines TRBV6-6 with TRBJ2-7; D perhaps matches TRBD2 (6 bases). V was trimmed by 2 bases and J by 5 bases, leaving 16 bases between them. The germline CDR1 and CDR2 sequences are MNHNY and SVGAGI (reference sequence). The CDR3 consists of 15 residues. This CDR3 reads CASSYPPGTLHEQYF. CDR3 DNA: TGTGCCAGCAGTTACCCACCCGGGACTTTGCACGAGCAGTACTTC.

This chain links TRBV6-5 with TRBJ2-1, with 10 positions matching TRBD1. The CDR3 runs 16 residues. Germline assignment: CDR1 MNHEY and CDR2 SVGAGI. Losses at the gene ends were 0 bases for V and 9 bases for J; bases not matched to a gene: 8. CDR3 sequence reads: CASSYSSGTGAGEQFF. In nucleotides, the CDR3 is TGTGCCAGCAGTTACTCCTCCGGGACAGGGGCGGGTGAGCAGTTCTTC.

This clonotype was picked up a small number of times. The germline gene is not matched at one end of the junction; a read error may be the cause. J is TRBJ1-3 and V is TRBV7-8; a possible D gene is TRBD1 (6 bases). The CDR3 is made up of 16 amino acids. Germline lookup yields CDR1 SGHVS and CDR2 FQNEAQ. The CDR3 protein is CASRLGAGEIGNTIYF. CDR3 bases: TGTGCCAGCAGATTAGGGGCAGGGGAGATTGGAAACACCATATATTTT.

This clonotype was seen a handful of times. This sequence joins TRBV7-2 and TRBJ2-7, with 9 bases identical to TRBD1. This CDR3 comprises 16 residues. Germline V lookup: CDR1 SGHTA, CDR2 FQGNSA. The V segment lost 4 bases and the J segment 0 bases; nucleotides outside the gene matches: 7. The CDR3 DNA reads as TGTGCCAGCAGCTCTTACAGGGGGCGTAGCTCCTACGAGCAGTACTTC. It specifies CASSSYRGRSSYEQYF.

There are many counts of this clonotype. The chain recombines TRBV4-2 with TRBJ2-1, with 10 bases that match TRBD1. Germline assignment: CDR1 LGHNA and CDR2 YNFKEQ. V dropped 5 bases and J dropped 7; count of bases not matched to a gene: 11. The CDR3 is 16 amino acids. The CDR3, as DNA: TGTGCCAGCAGCTCACAAGAGGGGACAGGGGCGAATGAGCAGTTCTTC. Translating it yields CASSSQEGTGANEQFF.

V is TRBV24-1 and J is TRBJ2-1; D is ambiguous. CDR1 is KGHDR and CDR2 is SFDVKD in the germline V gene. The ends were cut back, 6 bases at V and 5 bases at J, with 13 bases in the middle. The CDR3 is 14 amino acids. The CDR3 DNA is TGTGCCACCAGTCTACCGGGCCAGGACAATGAGCAGTTCTTC. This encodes CATSLPGQDNEQFF.